A single sample gave rise to the 28 T cell receptor beta chains below, sequenced in a study of shared clonotypes between healthy human individuals. Libraries were prepared by immunoSEQ multiplex PCR; TCRdb keeps only in-frame clonotypes and omits some of them. Seen here are approximately 500,000 clones, 60% to 80% observed once, and the top ten hold about 12%. The sequencing input was PBMCs. Every receptor here comes from a woman in her forties in good health. Some clones in this sample may be carry-over from other donors' samples.

The chain links TRBV28 to TRBJ2-5, with a tentative D call TRBD1 (6 bases). Germline CDR1 MDHEN, CDR2 SYDVKM. Trimming pared 3 bases from V and 5 bases from J, leaving 16 bases between. The CDR3 totals 15 residues. The CDR3 nucleotides read TGTGCCAGCAGTTTGGGCTCAGGGGTTCGGGAGACCCAGTACTTC. This translates into CASSLGSGVRETQYF.

The count of this clone is one. The chain recombines TRBV11-2 with TRBJ2-7; 9 bases align to TRBD2. The CDR3 contains 15 residues. The trim removed 3 bases at V and 6 bases at J, leaving 9 bases unmatched. Germline values: CDR1 SGHAT, CDR2 FQNNGV. The chain's CDR3 is CASSLSTGTSFEQYF. As DNA, the CDR3 is TGTGCCAGCAGCTTGTCAACCGGGACTAGCTTCGAGCAGTACTTC.

This chain joins TRBV5-8 and TRBJ1-1; D is possibly TRBD1 (5 bases). CDR1 is SGHTS and CDR2 is YDEGEE in the germline V gene. CDR3 length: 13 residues. With 4 bases removed from V and 5 bases from J, the gap between germline ends came to 12 bases. The CDR3 loop is CASSPDSWTEAFF. In DNA, the CDR3 is TGTGCCAGCAGCCCTGACAGTTGGACTGAAGCTTTCTTT. The full variable domain, its missing parts supplied by reference TRBV5-8 and TRBJ1-1, is EAGVTQSPTHLIKTRGQQATLRCSPISGHTSVYWYQQALGLGLQFLLWYDEGEERNRGNFPPRFSGRQFPNYSSELNVNALELEDSALYLCASSPDSWTEAFFGQGTRLTVV.

CDR3 amino acids: CASSTAGTGELFF. As DNA, the CDR3 is TGTGCCAGCAGCACAGCGGGCACCGGGGAGCTGTTTTTT. The chain uses TRBV7-6 and TRBJ2-2; D possibly corresponds to TRBD2 (6 bases). Trimming removed 5 bases at V and 4 bases at J, with 8 bases between. Germline CDR1 is SGHVS and CDR2 is FNYEAQ. CDR3 length equals 13 residues.

The V and J genes are TRBV10-3 and TRBJ2-7; no firm D call. From germline, CDR1 is ENHRY and CDR2 SYGVKD. This CDR3 is built from 16 residues. The V end lost 10 bases, the J end lost 1 base, and 23 bases lay between the germline ends. DNA of the CDR3: TGTGCCACCTCTGGAGTGGGGTATCCCTCATCCTACGAGCAGTACTTC. Its protein is CATSGVGYPSSYEQYF.

Regarding this clone: This likely traces to a read error, being one base from a far larger clone. The CDR3 DNA sequence: TGTGCCAGTAGCACAGGCAGGGGGCGAAACACCGGGGAGCTGTTTTTT. Translated: CASSTGRGRNTGELFF. This chain uses TRBV19 with TRBJ2-2, with 8 positions matching TRBD1. V trimming: 6 bases; J trimming: 2 bases; junction bases outside the gene matches: 8. Germline V gives CDR1 LNHDA, CDR2 SQIVND (reference sequence). CDR3 length: 16 amino acids.

This chain joins TRBV10-3 and TRBJ1-5, with D unclear. CDR1 is ENHRY, CDR2 SYGVKD, per germline. Trimming removed 5 bases at V and 0 bases at J, with 14 bases between. The CDR3 length is 16 residues. The CDR3 DNA is TGTGCCATCAGTAGCATGGATGATCCTAGCAATCAGCCCCAGCATTTT. Translation: CAISSMDDPSNQPQHF.

This chain connects TRBV28 to TRBJ2-1; 7 positions match TRBD2. The V segment lost 1 base and the J segment 4 bases; nucleotides outside the gene matches: 10. The CDR3 length is 17 residues. Germline lookup yields CDR1 MDHEN and CDR2 SYDVKM. In DNA form, the CDR3 reads TGTGCCAGCAGTTTATTAGAACTGGCTAGCGGTTACAATGAGCAGTTCTTC. Translating it yields CASSLLELASGYNEQFF. Combining the CDR3 with reference TRBV28 and TRBJ2-1 gives the whole variable domain DVKVTQSSRYLVKRTGEKVFLECVQDMDHENMFWYRQDPGLGLRLIYFSYDVKMKEKGDIPEGYSVSREKKERFSLILESASTNQTSMYLCASSLLELASGYNEQFFGPGTRLTVL.

The chain has TRBV6-1 and TRBJ2-7; no clear D. The CDR3 sequence is 11 residues long. Trimming removed 10 bases at V and 1 base at J, with 8 bases between. Germline V gives CDR1 MNHNS, CDR2 SASEGT. The CDR3 DNA sequence: TGTGCCACCGCGATATCCTACGAGCAGTACTTC. Translation gives CATAISYEQYF.

The genes are TRBV15 and TRBJ2-7, with 10 bases that match TRBD1. CDR3 size: 15 residues. The germline V gene encodes CDR1 LNHNV and CDR2 YYDKDF (reference sequence). With V trimmed by 5 bases and J by 4 bases, 8 bases remained unmatched. The CDR3 sequence: CATSWNPGQGYEQYF. In nucleotides, the CDR3 is TGTGCCACCAGCTGGAACCCGGGACAGGGGTACGAGCAGTACTTC.

J is TRBJ2-5 and V is TRBV29-1; 7 bases line up with TRBD2. The CDR3 contains 13 residues. From germline, CDR1 is SQVTM and CDR2 ANQGSEA. V was pared by 8 bases and J by 0 bases, with 6 bases of the junction left unmatched. The CDR3 DNA reads TGCAGCTCAAATCTAGCGGACCAAGAGACCCAGTACTTC. The encoded protein is CSSNLADQETQYF.

Note on this clone: One end of the junction does not line up with germline, which may come from a read error. The rearrangement joins TRBV28 to TRBJ2-7; TRBD1 matches at 10 bases. The CDR3 is 13 residues long. CDR1 MDHEN and CDR2 SYDVKM come from the germline V gene. The CDR3 coding sequence is TGTGCCAGCAGTTTGGGACAGGGGTACGAGCAGTGCTTC. Translating it yields CASSLGQGYEQCF.

The chain combines TRBV10-2 with TRBJ1-4; possibly TRBD1 for D (6 bases). The CDR3 loop spans 15 amino acids. Trimming took off 0 bases at V and 7 bases at J, with 12 bases between the two ends. The V gene's germline CDR1 is WSHSY and CDR2 SAAADI. In DNA form, the CDR3 reads TGCGCCAGCAGTGAGTCAAGGGGGGCCGCTGAAAAACTGTTTTTT. This sequence encodes CASSESRGAAEKLFF.

As to this clone: The junction departs from the called germline gene at one end, perhaps through a read error. The chain couples TRBV6-5 to TRBJ1-5; unclear D gene. From germline, CDR1 is MNHEY and CDR2 SVGAGI. This CDR3 contains 14 residues. The CDR3 reads CASSYSASSQPQHF. For the CDR3, the DNA is TGTGCCAGCAGTTACTCGGCCAGCAGTCAGCCCCAGCATTTT.

The chain couples TRBV6-1 to TRBJ2-5; 7 bases map to TRBD1. The CDR3 length is 13 residues. The V and J ends lost 8 bases and 1 base, in that order; junction bases with no gene match: 4. CDR1 and CDR2 from the germline V gene are MNHNS and SASEGT. CDR3 in amino acids: CASRQGTQETQYF. The CDR3 nucleotides read TGTGCCAGCCGACAGGGTACCCAAGAGACCCAGTACTTC.

The rearrangement joins TRBV7-2 to TRBJ1-1; D call uncertain. The ends were cut back, 5 bases at V and 1 base at J, with 11 bases in the middle. The CDR3 sequence is 14 residues long. Germline CDR1 is SGHTA and CDR2 is FQGNSA. The CDR3 coding sequence is TGTGCCAGCAGCCCCAGACTAGGGAACACTGAAGCTTTCTTT. It translates to CASSPRLGNTEAFF.

The chain has TRBV19 and TRBJ1-5; 7 positions match TRBD1. Germline V CDR1 and CDR2: LNHDA, SQIVND (reference sequence). The length of the CDR3 is 14 residues. Trimming removed 4 bases from V and 7 bases from J; junction bases left unmatched: 7. CDR3 nucleotide sequence: TGTGCCAGTAGTAGTCAGGGGGAGATACAGCCCCAGCATTTT. Encoded protein: CASSSQGEIQPQHF.

Remarks on this clone: With a much larger clone just one base away, this may be a read error. The gene calls are TRBV7-2 and TRBJ2-7, with 12 bases identical to TRBD2. Germline assignment: CDR1 SGHTA and CDR2 FQGNSA. Trimming at V came to 5 bases and at J to 2 bases, leaving 4 bases not matched to a gene. The CDR3 has 15 amino acids. In nucleotides, the CDR3 is TGTACCAGCAGCCCCCGGACTAGCGGGACCTACGAGCAGTACTTC. Protein sequence: CTSSPRTSGTYEQYF.

This chain joins TRBV5-4 and TRBJ2-7; D is possibly TRBD2 (6 bases). Germline values: CDR1 SGHNT, CDR2 YYREEE (reference sequence). Trimming left V 4 bases short and J 2 bases short, with 10 bases between. This CDR3 is built from 13 residues. The CDR3 DNA sequence: TGTGCCAGCAGCCGGGACTTTACCTACGAGCAGTACTTC. It is translated as CASSRDFTYEQYF.

This clone was counted between two and nine times. This chain uses TRBV15 with TRBJ1-2; the D gene is possibly TRBD1 (5 bases). This CDR3 comprises 13 residues. Per germline, CDR1 LNHNV and CDR2 YYDKDF (reference sequence). V lost 3 bases and J 7 bases, leaving 12 bases between the germline ends. The CDR3 DNA reads TGTGCCACCAGCAGCGGGGGAGGGGTTGGCTACACCTTC. This encodes CATSSGGGVGYTF.

The chain employs TRBV7-3 and TRBJ2-1, with 12 bases lining up with TRBD2. This CDR3 region has 16 residues. Germline V gives CDR1 SGHTA, CDR2 FQGTGA. V lost 4 bases, J lost 6 bases, and 7 bases stayed unmatched. The CDR3 region has the DNA TGTGCCAGCAGCTCATACGGACTAGCGGGAACCAATGAGCAGTTCTTC. It translates to CASSSYGLAGTNEQFF.

This clone was picked up a small number of times. The genes are TRBV4-3 and TRBJ1-5; D unclear. Between the trimmed V and J ends, which lost 0 bases and 3 bases, there was a span of 3 bases. The germline V gene has CDR1 LGHNA and CDR2 YSLEER. The CDR3 extends over 13 amino acids. CDR3: CASSQDLNQPQHF. CDR3 in DNA: TGCGCCAGCAGCCAAGATCTCAATCAGCCCCAGCATTTT.

The chain links TRBV5-1 to TRBJ2-2, with 7 bases aligning to TRBD1. Trimming at V came to 4 bases and at J to 0 bases, leaving 6 bases not matched to a gene. The germline V gene has CDR1 SGHRS and CDR2 YFSETQ. The CDR3 runs to 16 residues. The CDR3: CASSPRTGSNTGELFF. DNA for the CDR3: TGCGCCAGCAGCCCCCGGACAGGATCGAACACCGGGGAGCTGTTTTTT.

The count of this clone is one. The genes are TRBV5-1 and TRBJ1-2, with 8 bases that match TRBD1. Trimming cost V 6 bases and J 3 bases; bases outside gene matches: 7. Germline V gives CDR1 SGHRS, CDR2 YFSETQ. This CDR3 contains 14 residues. The CDR3 sequence: CASTRTGSDYGYTF. CDR3 nucleotide sequence: TGCGCCAGCACGCGGACAGGGTCGGACTATGGCTACACCTTC. The full variable domain, its missing parts supplied by reference TRBV5-1 and TRBJ1-2, is KAGVTQTPRYLIKTRGQQVTLSCSPISGHRSVSWYQQTPGQGLQFLFEYFSETQRNKGNFPGRFSGRQFSNSRSEMNVSTLELGDSALYLCASTRTGSDYGYTFGSGTRLTVV.

The rearrangement links TRBV28 to TRBJ2-3, with 7 bases matching TRBD2. Germline loops: CDR1 MDHEN, CDR2 SYDVKM. CDR3 length: 13 residues. The V and J ends lost 8 bases and 8 bases, in that order; junction bases with no gene match: 10. CDR3 amino acids: CASLPGGSGTQYF. The CDR3 DNA reads TGTGCCAGCCTCCCGGGCGGGAGTGGTACGCAGTATTTT.

Turning to this clone: Within the sample, other DNA sequences also encode this same CDR3. This sequence joins TRBV6-6 and TRBJ2-7; possible D gene TRBD2, 6 bases. The length of the CDR3 is 15 residues. Trimming shortened V by 6 bases and J by 4 bases, and 19 bases separated the two germline ends. CDR1 and CDR2 (germline): MNHNY, SVGAGI (reference sequence). The CDR3 is CASRTSGDQFYEQYF. For the CDR3, the DNA is TGTGCCAGCAGGACCTCGGGAGATCAATTTTACGAGCAGTACTTC.

About this clone itself: This may be a read error, as it is one base from a much larger clone. CDR3 protein: CAWSLTVPSNQPQHF. Written as DNA, the CDR3 is TGTGCCTGGAGTCTGACGGTGCCTAGCAATCAGCCCCAGCATTTT. The J gene is TRBJ1-5, the V gene TRBV30; D gene unclear. The CDR3 is 15 residues long. Trimming left V 2 bases short and J 0 bases short, with 11 bases between. CDR1 GTSNPN and CDR2 SVGIG come from the germline V gene (reference sequence).

The chain couples TRBV18 to TRBJ2-1; D is possibly TRBD2 (6 bases). CDR3 length equals 16 residues. V dropped 2 bases and J dropped 8 bases, with 19 bases sitting between them. Germline V CDR1 and CDR2: KGHSH, LQKENI. The CDR3 DNA reads TGTGCCAGCTCACCAGGGACTTTTCTGGGGGTGGATGAGCAGTTCTTC. It yields the protein CASSPGTFLGVDEQFF.